The clone carrying this T cell receptor (beta chain) was found a few times. Its matching antigen is unknown. Trimming removed 1 base at V and 11 bases at J, with 6 bases between. CDR3 length: 11 residues. The germline V gene has CDR1 LGHNA and CDR2 YSLEER. This record belongs to a study of T cells in Graves' hyperthyroidism and ophthalmopathy. Whole-study findings and limits: Using 13 V-J features, a model discriminated ophthalmopathy from stable hyperthyroidism.

What was amplified from RNA transcripts were TCR beta CDR3 regions. Using the HTBI primer set, a first-round RT-PCR was run on the TCR CDR3. TCRdb redid the calling of the multiplex PCR reads with MiXCR, one entry per CDR3 protein. The table records fewer than 350,000 distinct CDR3 sequences, about 14% of them present only once. This chain links TRBV4-3 with TRBJ2-1; D not certain. Material: blood. The TCR was taken from a woman in her twenties or thirties with Graves' hyperthyroidism that later progressed to Graves' ophthalmopathy. CDR3 sequence reads: CASSQARKQFF. As DNA, the CDR3 is TGCGCCAGCAGCCAAGCCCGTAAGCAGTTCTTC.